A selection of T cell receptor beta chains follows, all from one sample in a study of CD4 and CD8 cells across lung adenocarcinoma regions. Each CDR3 protein is one row after TCRdb ran MiXCR on the PCR reads. This table has fewer than 30,000 distinct CDR3 sequences, 45% to 50% appearing once. Sequences were obtained from CD8+ T cells from the center of a lung tumor. The receptors shown here come from a male donor with lung adenocarcinoma. The CD4 and CD8 labels of this study may be unreliable. Each CDR3 is given with its conserved first and last residue. D genes are given only for firm matches. Part of the rows lack a size; the others show once, few, many or a class for expanded clones.

j_call v_call d_call clone_size cdr3_aa cdr3_nt
TRBJ2-5 TRBV7-2 TRBD2 - CASSLGGTLGGAETQYF TGTGCCAGCAGCTTAGGGGGCACTCTCGGGGGGGCAGAGACCCAGTACTTC
TRBJ2-4 TRBV12-5 - many CASGGGPLGNIQYF TGTGCTAGTGGTGGCGGGCCCCTTGGCAACATTCAGTACTTC
TRBJ2-5 TRBV5-1 TRBD2 - CASSPHPSGKETQYF TGCGCCAGCAGCCCGCACCCTAGCGGGAAAGAGACCCAGTACTTC
TRBJ2-3 TRBV6-1 TRBD2 - CASSDEAGRHPDAQYF TGTGCCAGCAGCGATGAAGCGGGACGCCACCCCGATGCGCAGTATTTT
TRBJ2-2 TRBV6-5 TRBD2 medium-sized CASRQREGRTGELFF TGTGCCAGCCGACAGCGGGAGGGCCGCACCGGGGAGCTGTTTTTT
TRBJ2-1 TRBV6-5 - medium-sized CASSYSGPVYNEQFF TGTGCCAGCAGTTACTCGGGACCCGTGTACAATGAGCAGTTCTTC
TRBJ2-1 TRBV6-1 TRBD2 - CASRKTSGGVPSYNEQFF TGTGCCAGCAGAAAGACTAGCGGGGGGGTACCTTCCTACAATGAGCAGTTCTTC
TRBJ2-3 TRBV5-5 TRBD1 few CASSWGQESTDTQYF TGTGCCAGCAGTTGGGGACAGGAAAGCACAGATACGCAGTATTTT
TRBJ2-3 TRBV27 - many CASSSQQGAYYTDTQYF TGTGCCAGCAGTTCCCAACAAGGAGCTTATTACACAGATACGCAGTATTTT
TRBJ2-1 TRBV12-3/TRBV12-4 - - CASSFELAGYNEQFF TGTGCCAGCAGTTTCGAACTAGCTGGCTACAATGAGCAGTTCTTC
TRBJ2-4 TRBV10-2 - - CGSRGRGGKDIQYF TGCGGCAGCAGGGGGAGGGGAGGCAAAGACATTCAGTACTTC
TRBJ2-3 TRBV6-1 TRBD1 - CASRVGTGTDTQYF TGTGCCAGCAGGGTTGGGACAGGTACAGATACGCAGTATTTT
TRBJ2-7 TRBV6-1 - many CASRAGAPTYEQYF TGTGCCAGCAGGGCGGGGGCCCCCACCTACGAGCAGTACTTC
TRBJ1-1 TRBV20-1 - - CTMQHSFNTEAFF TGCACCATGCAGCACAGCTTCAACACTGAAGCTTTCTTT
TRBJ2-3 TRBV10-3 - once CGGGHPETQYF TGTGGGGGCGGTCACCCAGAGACGCAGTATTTT
TRBJ2-5 TRBV10-3 - medium-sized CAISDQARRTETQYF TGTGCCATCAGTGACCAGGCCCGCCGAACGGAGACCCAGTACTTC
TRBJ2-7 TRBV6-1 - - CASRVVVGLDEQYF TGTGCCAGCCGTGTGGTTGTGGGGTTAGATGAGCAGTACTTC
TRBJ1-1 TRBV27 - many CASRLRMNTEAFF TGTGCCAGCAGGCTAAGGATGAACACTGAAGCTTTCTTT
TRBJ2-1 TRBV27 TRBD1 - CASISMGQYNEQFF TGTGCCAGCATCTCCATGGGACAGTACAATGAGCAGTTCTTT
TRBJ2-3 TRBV6-1 TRBD2 - CASSVAGPWAKDTQYF TGTGCCAGCAGTGTAGCGGGGCCGTGGGCCAAGGATACGCAGTATTTT
TRBJ2-3 TRBV6-1 - - CASSELRGETQYF TGTGCCAGCAGTGAATTGAGGGGTGAGACGCAGTATTTT
TRBJ2-2 TRBV9 - few CASSLGVTGELFF TGTGCCAGCAGCCTGGGGGTTACCGGGGAGCTGTTTTTT
TRBJ2-3 TRBV4-1 - - CASSPGERVTDTQYF TGCGCCAGCAGCCCGGGGGAGAGGGTCACAGACACGCAGTATTTT
TRBJ2-4 TRBV27 - once CASRGRASKKTQYF TGTGCGAGCCGCGGGCGGGCTTCCAAAAAGACTCAGTACTTC
TRBJ2-1 TRBV10-1 TRBD2 large CASIGASGSSYNEQFF TGCGCCAGCATTGGCGCTAGCGGGAGCTCCTACAATGAGCAGTTCTTC